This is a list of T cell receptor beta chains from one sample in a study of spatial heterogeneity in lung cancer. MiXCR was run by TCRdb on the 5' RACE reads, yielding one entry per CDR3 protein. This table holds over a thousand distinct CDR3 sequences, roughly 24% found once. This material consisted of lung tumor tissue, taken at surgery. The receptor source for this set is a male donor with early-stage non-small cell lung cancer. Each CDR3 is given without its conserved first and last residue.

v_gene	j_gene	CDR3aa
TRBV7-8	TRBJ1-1	ASSFRGKGTEAF
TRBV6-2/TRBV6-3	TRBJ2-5	ASSYGETQY
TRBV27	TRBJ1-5	ASSARGGAGNQPQH
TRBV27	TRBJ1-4	ASSFRIRDEKLF
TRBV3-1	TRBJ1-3	ASSPGARGNTIY
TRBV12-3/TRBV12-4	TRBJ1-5	ASSIDRNQPQH
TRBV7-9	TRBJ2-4	ASSPSRIQY
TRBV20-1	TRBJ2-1	SAIPLAGTYNEQF
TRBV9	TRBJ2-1	ASSVGRFSYNEQF
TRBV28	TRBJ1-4	ATHQGEREKLF
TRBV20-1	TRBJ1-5	SASPLAGLNQPQH
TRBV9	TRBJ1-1	ASNSGGPTEAF
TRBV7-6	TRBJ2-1	ASSSRLAGTNYNEQF
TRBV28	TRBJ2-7	ASRKGTGEYEQY
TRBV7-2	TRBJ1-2	ASSQGQGFSYT
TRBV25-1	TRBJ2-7	ASSAGLAVYEQY
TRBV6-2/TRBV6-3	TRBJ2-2	ASRNGRAGELF
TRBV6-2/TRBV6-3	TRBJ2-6	ASTNGRDVSGANVLT
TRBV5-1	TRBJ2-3	ASSKLAGATDTQY
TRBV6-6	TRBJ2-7	ASSNGQGWMFYEQY
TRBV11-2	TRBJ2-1	ASRWNRGGESDEQF
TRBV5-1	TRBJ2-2	ASSLGPVNTGELF